These T cell receptor beta chains were read from a single sample in a study of radiation and T cells in renal cell carcinoma. The table came from immunoSEQ multiplex PCR; TCRdb's copy has only in-frame clones and leaves some out. Of about 120,000 clones listed, around 81% are singletons. The material sequenced was blood, taken from a patient whose treatment included radiotherapy and nephrectomy. The origin of the receptors is a man aged 45-60 years with renal cell carcinoma. Both conserved end residues are part of each CDR3. D genes are given only for firm matches. Not every row has a clone size; where given, it reads once, few, many or a size class.

j_call clone_size v_call d_call cdr3_aa cdr3_nt
TRBJ2-7 NA TRBV27 TRBD1 CASGQGGTYEQYF TGTGCCAGCGGACAGGGCGGGACCTACGAGCAGTACTTC
TRBJ1-1 NA TRBV6-5 NA CASIWYTEAFF TGTGCCAGCATATGGTACACTGAAGCTTTCTTT
TRBJ1-6 once TRBV7-2 NA CASSLDSSSYNSPLHF TGTGCCAGCAGCTTAGACTCTAGCTCCTATAATTCACCCCTCCACTTT
TRBJ1-1 once TRBV28 NA CASRYGTYTEAFF TGTGCCAGCAGGTACGGGACATACACTGAAGCTTTCTTT
TRBJ2-7 NA TRBV5-1 NA CASSPGGSSVYEQYF TGCGCCAGCAGCCCAGGAGGCTCGTCGGTGTACGAGCAGTACTTC
TRBJ2-1 NA TRBV27 NA CASNKGTGRLAGANEQFF TGTGCCAGCAATAAAGGGACAGGGAGGCTAGCGGGGGCGAATGAGCAGTTCTTC
TRBJ2-2 NA TRBV2 TRBD1 CASSWTGENTGELFF TGTGCCAGCAGCTGGACAGGGGAGAACACCGGGGAGCTGTTTTTT
TRBJ2-3 NA TRBV11-3 NA CASSLSLADTQYF TGTGCCAGCAGCTTATCCCTAGCAGATACGCAGTATTTT
TRBJ2-7 NA TRBV19 TRBD2 CASSIRTSVPYEQYF TGTGCCAGTAGTATACGGACTAGCGTCCCCTACGAGCAGTACTTC
TRBJ1-2 NA TRBV6-1 NA CASSERGGYGYTF TGTGCCAGCAGTGAAAGGGGCGGCTATGGCTACACCTTC
TRBJ1-2 NA TRBV6-5 NA CASRPGHFMWGYTF TGTGCCAGCAGGCCGGGACACTTCATGTGGGGCTACACCTTC
TRBJ2-7 NA TRBV2 NA CATGRSYEAEQYF TGTGCCACCGGGCGTAGCTACGAGGCCGAGCAGTACTTC
TRBJ2-2 NA TRBV21-1 NA CARNGGAKLTNTGELFF TGTGCCAGGAACGGGGGCGCCAAATTGACGAACACCGGGGAGCTGTTTTTT
TRBJ2-1 once TRBV18 TRBD2 CASSPLLAGGAFGQFF TGTGCCAGCTCACCGCTACTAGCGGGCGGCGCTTTTGGGCAGTTCTTC
TRBJ2-7 NA TRBV19 TRBD2 CASSPRVRLAGGVYEQYF TGTGCCAGTAGCCCTCGAGTCCGACTAGCGGGGGGGGTCTACGAGCAGTACTTC
TRBJ1-5 NA TRBV1 NA CTSPIFSAVGNQPQHF TGCACCAGCCCTATTTTTTCCGCGGTAGGCAATCAGCCCCAGCATTTT
TRBJ1-3 NA TRBV30 TRBD1 CAWNQGAGFNTIYF TGTGCCTGGAACCAGGGGGCAGGGTTTAACACCATATATTTT
TRBJ2-5 few TRBV19 NA CASSIGGETQYF TGTGCCAGTAGTATAGGAGGTGAGACCCAGTACTTC
TRBJ1-2 NA TRBV4-1 NA CASSQAPGANYGYTF TGCGCCAGCAGCCAAGCCCCCGGAGCTAACTATGGCTACACCTTC
TRBJ1-3 NA TRBV2 NA CASNDGEGSGNTIYF TGTGCCAGCAATGACGGAGAAGGATCTGGAAACACCATATATTTT
TRBJ2-1 many TRBV4-1 TRBD2 CASGALGTSRGNEQFF TGCGCCAGCGGCGCTTTAGGGACTAGCAGGGGCAATGAGCAGTTCTTC
TRBJ2-2 NA TRBV7-6 TRBD1 CASRTGGTGELFF TGTGCCAGCAGAACAGGGGGGACCGGGGAGCTGTTTTTT